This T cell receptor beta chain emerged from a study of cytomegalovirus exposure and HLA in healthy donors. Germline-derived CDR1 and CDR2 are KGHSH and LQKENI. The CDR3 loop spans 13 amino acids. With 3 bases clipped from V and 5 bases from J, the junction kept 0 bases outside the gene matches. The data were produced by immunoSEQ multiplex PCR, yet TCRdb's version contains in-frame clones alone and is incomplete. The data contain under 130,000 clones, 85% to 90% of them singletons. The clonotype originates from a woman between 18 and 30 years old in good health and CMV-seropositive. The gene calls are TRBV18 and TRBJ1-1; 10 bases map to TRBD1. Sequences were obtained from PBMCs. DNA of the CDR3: TGTGCCAGCTCACCGGACAGGGGGACTGAAGCTTTCTTT. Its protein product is CASSPDRGTEAFF. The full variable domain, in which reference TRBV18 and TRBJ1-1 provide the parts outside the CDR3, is NAGVMQNPRHLVRRRGQEARLRCSPMKGHSHVYWYRQLPEEGLKFMVYLQKENIIDESGMPKERFSAEFPKEGPSILRIQQVVRGDSAAYFCASSPDRGTEAFFGQGTRLTVV.